This T cell receptor (beta chain) was sequenced in a study of CD8+ T cells in alopecia areata (dated by TCRdb to the late 2010s). Broadly, across the study: The treated patients, all with moderate-to-severe alopecia areata, were enrolled in an open-label pilot trial of oral tofacitinib given at 5 to 10 mg twice daily. Patients stayed on tofacitinib for 6 to 18 months and then had 6 months of follow-up off drug so that delayed response and recurrence could be assessed. In treated patients, disease severity was measured using the SALT score, which gives the percentage of scalp surface area affected. High-throughput TCRbeta sequencing was used to examine T cell clonal expansion in alopecia areata in both the C3H/HeJ mouse model and human patients. On the human side, TCRbeta sequencing was run on scalp tissue and on sorted CD4+ and CD8+ peripheral blood T cells from healthy controls and from alopecia areata patients with either patchy or totalis/universalis disease. Biopsies were taken from tofacitinib-treated patients at baseline and again at 4 and 24 weeks into treatment, and several of those patients also had a later scalp biopsy. Scalp clonality was compared across normal scalp (n=4), patchy alopecia areata scalp (n=8), and alopecia totalis/universalis scalp (n=8). RNA was extracted with the PAXgene miRNA kit for fixed scalp, the miRNeasy kit for PBMCs, and the RNeasy kit for mouse skin. immunoSEQ multiplex PCR using 35 Vbeta forward primers and 13 Jbeta reverse primers was used to amplify TCRbeta CDR3 regions. Findings and caveats that apply to the study as a whole: Because the treated cohort was small and had just a single nonresponder, larger studies are needed to establish links between baseline CD8+ expansion and response. Compared with mice, TCR sequences shared between patients were less clear, possibly partly because of HLA diversity across the patient population. Compared with normal scalp, lesional scalp had higher clonality and more expanded CD8+ clones, particularly in alopecia totalis/universalis, a pattern that suggests antigenic drive. Unlike mouse skin, which is dominated by gammadelta T cells, normal human skin has resident alphabeta T cells that are also sequenced, and this complicates analysis of the scalp TCR repertoire. Scalp clonality and the number of expanded CD8+ clones among the top 100 scalp clones were significantly decreased by tofacitinib. Many expanded lesional clones were found to persist in scalp and blood during tofacitinib treatment, and relapse after treatment cessation may be partly explained by this persistence.

Preparation of the library involved the immunoSEQ multiplex PCR assay. RNA was extracted from all samples and reverse transcribed into cDNA, which served as template for TCR sequencing. First-strand cDNA was synthesized using SuperScript III with a 2:1 mix of oligo-dT and random hexamers. Amplification bias was assessed with a synthetic immune receptor repertoire, and residual bias was removed computationally. In the authors' own workflow: Raw reads were preprocessed for error removal, and CDR3 was defined according to IMGT conventions as running from the conserved cysteine to phenylalanine. Clonality was computed by normalizing Shannon entropy by log2 of the number of productive unique TCRs and subtracting the result from 1. Scalp TCRbeta sequences were cross-referenced with sorted blood CD4 and CD8 repertoires so that the CD4 or CD8 identity of scalp clones could be inferred. TCRdb provides this immuneACCESS table in a form limited to in-frame rearrangements. Some clones are lacking; in checked studies, under half of them reflect an unresolved V gene, and why the rest are absent is not known. That table gives V, J and clone size, and the DNA gave D and trimming. The sample table shows some 200,000 clones, and 45% to 65% are seen once. The ten most abundant clones make up 3% to 3.5% of the sample.

Note on this clone: No cognate antigen has been identified for it. Base-call qualities are not available, and no considerably larger clone is one nucleotide away.

The CDR1 and CDR2 encoded by the germline V gene (reference sequence) are MNHEY and SMNVEV. From its cysteine to its phenylalanine, the CDR3 spans 15 amino acids. CDR3 DNA is the only sequence kept; it has 45 bases, read in frame from the first base. Trimming at the junction amounts to 4 bases on V and 6 bases on J, and the germline ends lie 16 bases apart. This sample's time point label indicates: four to five weeks on oral tofacitinib. Read against the paper, the sample's treatment or condition label means: oral pan-JAK inhibitor, 5-10 mg twice daily. Lesional scalp punch biopsies and peripheral blood were collected from alopecia areata patients. After PBMCs were isolated by density centrifugation and stained for CD3, CD4 and CD8, a FACSAria was used to sort CD4+ and CD8+ T cells.

The TCR sequence derives from a human donor with alopecia areata. The material was CD4+ T cells sorted from blood, obtained at week 4, from a patient treated with tofacitinib. The chain uses TRBV27 and TRBJ1-5; the D region possibly corresponds to TRBD1 (6 bases align). Here the CDR3 is given as CASSSLQGMGQPQHF. The DNA sequence follows: TGTGCCAGCAGTTCCCTTCAGGGGATGGGTCAGCCCCAGCATTTT.